This T cell receptor (beta chain) was sequenced for a study of blood T cell repertoires in COVID-19 (dated by TCRdb to 2018 to 2021). Study-wide context: The collaborator samples originated in the United States, Italy and Spain and spanned the acute and convalescent phases of COVID-19. The repertoires were released in a freely available public database meant as a resource for research on the immune response to SARS-CoV-2. Deeply sampled blood TCRbeta repertoires from subjects exposed to, actively infected with, or recovered from COVID-19 were included in the dataset. Where available, HLA class I and class II types were taken from metadata supplied by the sample provider and were not determined by assay-based typing. The prospective study material was composed of cDNA or gDNA derived from T cells, B-cell-depleted T cells, or PBMCs. A de-identified subject ID, COVID-19 status, age in years and sex were almost always included in the sample metadata. Samples were obtained from the ongoing ImmuneRACE study (first 160 participants) and from about 1,300 subjects provided by 6 global collaborators. Overall study outcomes, separate from this receptor: How much clinical and demographic metadata was included differed by source and by participant, and the metadata was provided uncurated.

The cysteine opens and the phenylalanine closes a CDR3 of 15 amino acids. The retained sequence is limited to the CDR3, 45 bases, with the frame set at the first base. Trimming at the junction amounts to 0 bases on V and 0 bases on J, and the germline ends lie 8 bases apart. Per the germline V gene (reference sequence), LNHDA is the CDR1 and SQIVND is the CDR2. On this clone: Its antigen target is currently unknown. No base quality information exists; no much larger clone differs at one position.

TCRbeta CDR3 regions were amplified from genomic DNA using the immunoSEQ Assay, a bias-controlled multiplex PCR. From the authors' description of their analysis: The number of nucleated cells in each sample was estimated by amplification of reference gene primers within the assay. To quantify the absolute abundance of each unique TCRbeta CDR3 rearrangement, sequence reads were collapsed and filtered. For each sample, productive Simpson clonality was calculated as the square root of Simpson's diversity index over productive rearrangements. The table comes from immuneACCESS by way of TCRdb, which keeps in-frame sequences with V and J called. Part of the clones is missing from these tables; in studies checked, under half for an unresolved V gene and the rest for unknown reasons. The V and J calls and clone size come from that table; D and trimming were worked out from the DNA. This sample comprises 87,000 or so clones, around 75% of them detected only once. Clones ranked in the top ten supply more than 15% of the sample.

Each collaborating institution followed its own protocols to collect whole blood in K2EDTA tubes. For TCRbeta analysis, collaborators shipped samples as frozen whole blood, isolated PBMCs, or DNA extracted from either of those sample types. Sequenced: peripheral blood. The receptor comes from a woman older than 75 with active or convalescent COVID-19. The rearranged segments are TRBV19 and TRBJ1-1; the D gene is perhaps TRBD1, on 5 matching bases. The DNA sequence is given as TGTGCCAGTAGTATAGACCAGGGATTGAACACTGAAGCTTTCTTT. Translated, this gives CASSIDQGLNTEAFF.